Detailed here is one T cell receptor (beta chain). The record originates from a study of CD8+ T cells in alopecia areata. Investigators isolated RNA and reverse transcribed it into cDNA to act as the sequencing template. Assay: immunoSEQ multiplex PCR; the TCRdb copy retains only in-frame clones and omits some. The repertoire holds about 23,000 clones, with roughly 50% as singletons. CDR1 and CDR2 (germline): LNHDA, SQIVND (reference sequence). V lost 5 bases, J lost 1 base, and 11 bases lay in between. The CDR3 loop spans 15 amino acids. The chain employs TRBV19 and TRBJ2-2; the D is unclear. What was sequenced was NKG2D-high CD8+ T cells sorted from blood. This TCR came from a human donor with alopecia areata. This CDR3 is CASSPQFGNTGELFF. CDR3 DNA sequence: TGTGCCAGTAGTCCCCAATTCGGGAACACCGGGGAGCTGTTTTTT.